Listed here are 14 T cell receptor beta chains from one sample, sequenced in a study of Ad26.COV2.S vaccination and SARS-CoV-2 variants. Treatment in this sample: about 20 received Ad26.COV2.S at low or high dose, single or two shots; roughly five received placebo; per-sample allocation not given. The samples were gathered on day 63 after the first injection of vaccine or placebo. TCRdb's copy holds only in-frame clones and misses some; the assay was immunoSEQ multiplex PCR. Of 400,000 to 450,000 clones in the sample, more than 80% are singletons; the top ten hold 12%. The source was peripheral blood, collected in a trial of Ad26.COV2.S vaccine versus placebo. The receptors here all came from a person aged 18-65 years who received the Ad26.COV2.S COVID-19 vaccine or a placebo.

The sample holds one count of this clone. V usage is TRBV7-6 and J usage is TRBJ1-1, with D possibly being TRBD1 (6 bases). CDR3 length equals 15 residues. CDR1 is SGHVS, CDR2 FNYEAQ, per germline. V was trimmed by 0 bases and J by 0 bases, leaving 8 bases between them. This CDR3 is CASSLARDMNTEAFF. The CDR3 DNA reads as TGTGCCAGCAGCTTAGCCCGGGACATGAACACTGAAGCTTTCTTT.

The chain combines TRBV6-5 with TRBJ1-5, with 9 bases identical to TRBD1. CDR1 is MNHEY and CDR2 is SVGAGI in the germline V gene. The CDR3 is 15 amino acids. The junction had 8 bases not matched to a gene; V was cut back by 5 bases and J by 6 bases. CDR3 sequence (DNA): TGTGCCAGCAGTAAGGACAGGGACAGGGTTCAGCCCCAGCATTTT. Its translation is CASSKDRDRVQPQHF.

This sequence joins TRBV5-1 and TRBJ2-1; weak D call: TRBD2 (6 bases). The ends were cut back, 5 bases at V and 4 bases at J, with 25 bases in the middle. The CDR3 sequence is 18 residues long. Germline V CDR1 and CDR2: SGHRS, YFSETQ. The CDR3 reads CASRSGHGTPTLYNEQFF. DNA for the CDR3: TGCGCCAGCAGGTCTGGGCATGGGACTCCGACATTATACAATGAGCAGTTCTTC. The entire variable domain, with the rest obtained from reference TRBV5-1 and TRBJ2-1, is as follows: KAGVTQTPRYLIKTRGQQVTLSCSPISGHRSVSWYQQTPGQGLQFLFEYFSETQRNKGNFPGRFSGRQFSNSRSEMNVSTLELGDSALYLCASRSGHGTPTLYNEQFFGPGTRLTVL.

The chain recombines TRBV11-2 with TRBJ2-2; possibly TRBD2 for D (6 bases). Germline values: CDR1 SGHAT, CDR2 FQNNGV. The ends were cut back, 5 bases at V and 2 bases at J, with 12 bases in the middle. The CDR3 contains 15 residues. The DNA of the CDR3 is TGTGCCAGCAGCCGGACTATAACAAACACCGGGGAGCTGTTTTTT. Amino acids: CASSRTITNTGELFF.

V is TRBV6-5 and J is TRBJ2-7, with D uncertain. Trimming took 2 bases from V and 1 from J, leaving 9 bases between them. The CDR3 length is 14 residues. Germline V lookup: CDR1 MNHEY, CDR2 SVGAGI. The CDR3, as DNA: TGTGCCAGCAGTTACCGGCAGCTTTCCTACGAGCAGTACTTC. As protein: CASSYRQLSYEQYF.

Concerning this clone: This same CDR3 is encoded by further DNA sequences in the sample. This rearrangement joins TRBV18 to TRBJ1-1, with 8 positions matching TRBD1. Looked up from germline, CDR1 is KGHSH and CDR2 is LQKENI. The CDR3 has 14 residues. J lost 3 bases, V lost 3 bases, and 3 bases had no gene match. CDR3 nucleotide sequence: TGTGCCAGCTCACCCCAGGGGGCGGACACTGAAGCTTTCTTT. This sequence encodes CASSPQGADTEAFF.

This clone has only one observation. The chain recombines TRBV9 with TRBJ2-7, with TRBD1 matching 7 bases. From germline, CDR1 is SGDLS and CDR2 YYNGEE. The CDR3 has 15 residues. The V and J ends lost 2 bases and 6 bases, in that order; junction bases with no gene match: 11. In DNA form, the CDR3 reads TGTGCCAGCAGCGTTACCGGGACAGAGGGCTCCGAGCAGTACTTC. This encodes CASSVTGTEGSEQYF.

CDR3 DNA sequence: TGTGCCAGCAGCTTTGGGGGGGAGTGGTTCGAGCAGTACTTC. It translates to CASSFGGEWFEQYF. The chain recombines TRBV7-6 with TRBJ2-7, with 7 positions matching TRBD2. The CDR3 contains 14 residues. Looked up from germline, CDR1 is SGHVS and CDR2 is FNYEAQ. The J segment lost 6 bases and the V segment lost 3 bases, leaving 8 bases of the junction unmatched.

The CDR3 protein is CAWTGSSPDTQYF. CDR3 nucleotides: TGTGCCTGGACGGGCTCCTCCCCAGATACGCAGTATTTT. The chain carries TRBV30 and TRBJ2-3; D uncertain. The V gene lost 4 bases and the J gene lost 4 bases, with 12 bases spanning the gap. This CDR3 comprises 13 residues. Germline values: CDR1 GTSNPN, CDR2 SVGIG (reference sequence).

The chain joins TRBV7-2 to TRBJ2-3, with D possibly TRBD2 on 6 matching bases. The CDR3 is 13 residues long. Germline V gene lookup returns CDR1 SGHTA and CDR2 FQGNSA. Trimming cost V 11 bases and J 4 bases, with 16 bases left between them. The CDR3 region is CAVQRVGPDTQYF. In nucleotides, the CDR3 is TGTGCCGTCCAGCGGGTTGGGCCAGATACGCAGTATTTT.

The chain links TRBV27 to TRBJ1-1; no reliable D call. The CDR3 totals 11 residues. The V gene lost 9 bases and the J gene lost 7 bases, with 12 bases spanning the gap. The germline gives CDR1 MNHEY, CDR2 SMNVEV (reference sequence). The chain's CDR3 is CASSYAGEAFF. For the CDR3, the DNA is TGTGCCAGTTCTTACGCGGGTGAAGCTTTCTTT.

The chain links TRBV6-2 or TRBV6-3 to TRBJ2-7; no clear D gene. CDR3 length: 12 residues. Germline assignment: CDR1 MNHEY and CDR2 SVGEGT. Trimming pared 6 bases from V and 4 bases from J, leaving 10 bases between. Here the CDR3 DNA reads TGTGCCAGCAGCCTACCGCATTACGAGCAGTACTTC. This encodes CASSLPHYEQYF.

This clone occurred once. The chain couples TRBV29-1 to TRBJ1-1, with 12 nucleotides matching TRBD1. The CDR3 totals 13 residues. J gave up 7 bases and V 4 bases, and 4 bases lay outside the gene matches. Germline CDR1 SQVTM, CDR2 ANQGSEA. CDR3 nucleotide sequence: TGCAGCGTTGCCGGGACAGGGGGCTATGAAGCTTTCTTT. Translating gives CSVAGTGGYEAFF.

The CDR3 DNA reads TGTGTCAGAAGCTTACTCAACACCGGGGAGCTGTTTTTT. Its protein product is CVRSLLNTGELFF. V and J are TRBV7-5 and TRBJ2-2; the table's D call, TRBD2, has no DNA check behind it. TRBV7-5 is deemed a pseudogene. The CDR3 has 13 amino acids.